The present entry profiles one TCR beta chain with its context. The antigen is unknown. This sample was included in a study of graft-versus-host responses after intestinal transplantation. Study conclusions and caveats: Allograft graft-versus-host to host-versus-graft clonal ratios ran high in patients with graft-donor T cell macrochimerism.

The V gene lost 3 bases and the J gene lost 7 bases, with 20 bases spanning the gap. The CDR3 extends over 16 amino acids. The germline gives CDR1 MNHNS, CDR2 SASEGT. TCRdb's copy holds only in-frame clones and misses some; the assay was immunoSEQ multiplex PCR. There are about 27,000 clones in the sample; approximately 87% occur only once, and roughly 1.1% lies in the top ten. The gene calls are TRBV6-1 and TRBJ2-3; the D gene is possibly TRBD1 (6 bases). This TCR derives from a human patient who received an intestinal transplant, so some T cells may come from the graft donor. The specimen was PBMCs, collected almost 29 days after intestinal transplant. The CDR3 DNA sequence: TGTGCCAGCAGTGATCCCCCTAGACAGGCACAGAATACGCAGTATTTT. Translating gives CASSDPPRQAQNTQYF.